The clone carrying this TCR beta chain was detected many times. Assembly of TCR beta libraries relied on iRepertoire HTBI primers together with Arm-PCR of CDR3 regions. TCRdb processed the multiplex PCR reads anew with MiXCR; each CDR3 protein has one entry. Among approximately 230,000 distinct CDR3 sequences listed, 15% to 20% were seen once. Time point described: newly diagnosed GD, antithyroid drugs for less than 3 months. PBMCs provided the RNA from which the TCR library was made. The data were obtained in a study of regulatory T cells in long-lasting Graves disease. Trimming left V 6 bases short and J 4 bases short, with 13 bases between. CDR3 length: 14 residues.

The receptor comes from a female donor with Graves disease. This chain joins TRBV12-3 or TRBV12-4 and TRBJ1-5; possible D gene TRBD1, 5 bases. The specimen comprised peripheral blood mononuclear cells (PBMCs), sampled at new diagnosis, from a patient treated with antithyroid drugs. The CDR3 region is CASRMMGGNQPQHF. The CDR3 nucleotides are TGTGCCAGCAGGATGATGGGGGGAAATCAGCCCCAGCATTTT.